The entry that follows covers one TCR beta chain sequence. What it binds is unknown. The PCR used 60 Vbeta and 13 Jbeta primers. Here immunoSEQ multiplex PCR was the method, and the copy in TCRdb shows in-frame clones only, minus some. The data show about 100,000 clones, about 72% seen once. The data originate from a study of cytomegalovirus exposure and HLA in healthy donors. Study-level findings and limits: An analysis done earlier found most TCR beta V segments productive about 90% or about 30% of the time. Among TCR beta chains, those listed as cytomegalovirus-associated numbered fewer than 200. A missense DCLRE1C variant was associated with V- and J-gene trimming of TCR beta chains in a later analysis, and an independent cohort replicated the association.

Trimming stripped 4 bases from V and 2 bases from J, with 9 bases between. The CDR3 loop spans 12 amino acids. Germline V gene sequence: CDR1 SQVTM, CDR2 ANQGSEA. The clonotype originates from a woman aged 55 to 70 in good health and CMV-seropositive. Material: PBMCs. The gene calls are TRBV29-1 and TRBJ2-7; D is unclear. CDR3 nucleotides: TGCAGCGTTGCAGGAAACGCCTACGAGCAGTACTTC. It is translated as CSVAGNAYEQYF.